This T cell receptor (beta chain) was obtained from a study of CD8 T cells in ankylosing spondylitis. The CDR3 consists of 16 residues. In germline, CDR1 is MNHNS, CDR2 SASEGT. The TCR beta libraries were generated through quantitative 5'-RACE incorporating molecular barcodes. TCRdb itself ran the 5' RACE reads through MiXCR, one entry per CDR3 protein. The sample holds about 170,000 distinct CDR3 sequences; around 20% are singletons and the top ten take approximately 8%. Overall study findings and caveats: Ankylosing spondylitis blood appeared to carry a characteristic TCR beta motif of roughly eight highly homologous variants. The study looked at matched synovial fluid samples from ankylosing spondylitis patients. Disease-linked clones were reported to be significantly enriched there. Disease-associated clones were CD8+ and fairly uncommon in peripheral blood.

As concerns this clonotype: The antigen is undetermined. The germline gene is not matched at one end of the junction; a read error may be the cause.

This clonotype was sampled from a male donor with ankylosing spondylitis or in good health (not recorded which). Sequencing was carried out using blood, either unsorted or a sorted T cell fraction (not recorded which). The chain links TRBV6-1 to TRBJ2-3; 11 bases agree with TRBD2. The CDR3 DNA sequence: TGTGACAGCAGCCAACTAGCGGGAGTTGCCCCAGATACGCAGTATTTT. Protein product: CDSSQLAGVAPDTQYF.